The clone carrying this TCR beta chain was detected only a few times. These data come from a study of blood T cell repertoires in COVID-19. Turning to the study itself: Donors in the United States, Italy and Spain gave samples during acute or convalescent COVID-19.

As processed by the authors: The authors estimated nucleated cell counts from reference gene primer amplification. Data came from immunoSEQ multiplex PCR; TCRdb stores just in-frame clones and leaves some out. V and J calls and clone size are those listed in that table; D and trimming were worked out from the DNA. Of fewer than 300,000 clones in the sample, roughly 87% were seen once. Sequencing was performed on peripheral blood. This TCR was recovered from a human donor in a cohort sampled during active COVID-19.

The CDR3 spells CASAGHRSNGYTF. CDR3 nucleotide sequence: TGTGCCAGTGCGGGGCATCGGAGTAATGGCTACACCTTC. The V gene is TRBV7-9, the J gene TRBJ1-2; D may be TRBD1 (5 bases). CDR3 length: 13 residues. The germline CDR1 and CDR2 sequences are SEHNR and FQNEAQ (reference sequence). Deletions cut 9 bases from V and 6 bases from J, with 17 bases between.